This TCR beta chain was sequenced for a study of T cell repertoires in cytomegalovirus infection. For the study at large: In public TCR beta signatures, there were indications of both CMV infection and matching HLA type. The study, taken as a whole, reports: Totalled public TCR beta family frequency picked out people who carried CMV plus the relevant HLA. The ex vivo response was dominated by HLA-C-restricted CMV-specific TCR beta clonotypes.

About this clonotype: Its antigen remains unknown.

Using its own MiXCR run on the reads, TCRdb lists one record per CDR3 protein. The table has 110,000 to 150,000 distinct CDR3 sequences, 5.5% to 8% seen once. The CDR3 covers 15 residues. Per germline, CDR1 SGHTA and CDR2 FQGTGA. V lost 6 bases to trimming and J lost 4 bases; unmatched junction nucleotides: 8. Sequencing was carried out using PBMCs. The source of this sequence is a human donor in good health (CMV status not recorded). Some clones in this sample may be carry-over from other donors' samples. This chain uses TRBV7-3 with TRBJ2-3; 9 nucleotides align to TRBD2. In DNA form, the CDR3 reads TGTGCCAGCAGTCCCGAAGCGGGGGGACCAGATACGCAGTATTTT. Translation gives CASSPEAGGPDTQYF.